This T cell receptor beta chain is from a study of shared clonotypes between healthy human individuals. Across the study: Each donor's CD4 naive and CD4 memory cells filled three plates apiece, CD8 naive two, and CD8 memory one. Study observations and caveats: The study found approximately 5% of naive CD4 clonotypes shared across several donors. It was anticipated that sequencing depth would influence how many clonotypes donors shared.

Germline V CDR1 and CDR2: SNHLY, FYNNEI. The CDR3 spans 13 residues. Trimming shortened V by 0 bases and J by 4 bases, and 3 bases separated the two germline ends. Note on this clone: Its antigen is not identified.

Execution of the assay was at deep level. Sequencing was performed with immunoSEQ multiplex PCR; in TCRdb, only in-frame clones are kept and a portion is missing. The sample includes some 2,400,000 clones, around 95% of them seen just once. This rearrangement joins TRBV2 to TRBJ2-2, with unresolved D. The clonotype originates from a man aged 18 to 29 in good health. The specimen sequenced was naive CD4+ T cells sorted from blood. Subset here: CD45RA+ positively selected. CDR3 in DNA: TGTGCCAGCAGTGAAGCGCGCACCGGGGAGCTGTTTTTT. Its protein is CASSEARTGELFF.